The rows below give T cell receptor beta chains drawn from one sample of a study of blood T cell repertoires in COVID-19. Assay used: immunoSEQ multiplex PCR; TCRdb lists only in-frame clones, some missing. Among around 220,000 clones listed, 85% to 90% were seen once. Sequenced material: peripheral blood. Receptors were obtained from a man over 45 with acute or convalescent COVID-19. CDR3s include the opening cysteine and the closing phenylalanine or tryptophan. Fields, in order: J gene, V gene, CDR3 protein.

>TRBJ1-3|TRBV6-5
CASRRTAVPGNTIYF
>TRBJ1-5|TRBV19
CASSRGQGVSNQPQHF
>TRBJ1-2|TRBV12-3/TRBV12-4
CASSWTGTGYTF
>TRBJ1-5|TRBV18
CASSPPFPGVQHF
>TRBJ1-4|TRBV19
CASSIDREKLFF
>TRBJ2-1|TRBV11-2
CASSLAPGSGVDNEQFF
>TRBJ2-5|TRBV5-1
CASSLDSSGPETQYF
>TRBJ2-1|TRBV7-3
CASRLAGAFYNEQFF
>TRBJ1-2|TRBV6-5
CASSRTDINYGYTF
>TRBJ2-6|TRBV25-1
CASSEALGQGSGANVLTF
>TRBJ2-3|TRBV5-1
CASSPGNRVTDTQYF
>TRBJ1-5|TRBV5-5
CASSLTAGNHQPQHF
>TRBJ1-1|TRBV7-9
CASSPGLYTEAFF
>TRBJ2-1|TRBV19
CASSTDRGKSNEQFF
>TRBJ1-2|TRBV3-1/TRBV3-2
CASSPYPGQINYGYTF
>TRBJ1-1|TRBV19
CASSIRVGDTEAFF
>TRBJ2-3|TRBV5-1
CASSPWDSYTDTQYF
>TRBJ2-3|TRBV5-1
CASSRGTSGATDTQYF
>TRBJ1-2|TRBV5-1
CASSQVGDGYTF
>TRBJ1-5|TRBV7-2
CASSLVGGYDQPQHF
>TRBJ2-7|TRBV10-3
CAISEAQDSYEQYF
>TRBJ2-5|TRBV7-7
CASSLAGLAGETQYF